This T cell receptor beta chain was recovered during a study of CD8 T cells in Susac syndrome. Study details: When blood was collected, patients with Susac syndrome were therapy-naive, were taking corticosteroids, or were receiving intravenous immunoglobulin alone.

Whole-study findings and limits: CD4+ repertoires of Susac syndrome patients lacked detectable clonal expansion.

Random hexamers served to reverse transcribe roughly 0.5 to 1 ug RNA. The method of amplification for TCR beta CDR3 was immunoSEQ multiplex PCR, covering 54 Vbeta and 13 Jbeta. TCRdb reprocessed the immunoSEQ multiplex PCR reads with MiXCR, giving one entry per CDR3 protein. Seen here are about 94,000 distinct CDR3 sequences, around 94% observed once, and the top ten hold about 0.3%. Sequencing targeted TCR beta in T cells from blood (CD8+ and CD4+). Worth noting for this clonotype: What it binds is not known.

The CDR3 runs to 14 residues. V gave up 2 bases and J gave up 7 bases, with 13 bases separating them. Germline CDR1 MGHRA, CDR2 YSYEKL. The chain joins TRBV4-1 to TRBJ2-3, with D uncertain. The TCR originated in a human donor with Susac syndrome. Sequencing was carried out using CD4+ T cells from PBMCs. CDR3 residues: CASSQTPHIHTQYF. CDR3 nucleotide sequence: TGCGCCAGCAGCCAAACGCCCCACATACATACGCAGTATTTT.